Listed below are T cell receptor beta chains from one sample, sequenced in a study of OX40 agonist ivuxolimab in advanced cancers. The method was immunoSEQ multiplex PCR; TCRdb's version includes in-frame clones alone and lacks a portion of them. Of 90,000 to 120,000 clones listed, about 91% were seen once; the top ten hold roughly 1.1%. This sample comprised CD4+ or CD8+ T cells sorted from blood, obtained in a trial of the OX40 agonist ivuxolimab. Receptor source: an adult with an advanced solid tumor such as melanoma, head and neck, liver or kidney cancer. Each CDR3 is given with its conserved first and last residue. A D gene is named only where the DNA matches it firmly. Expanded clones get a size class; other rows say once, few or many, or leave the size out.

D: NA
V: TRBV14
size: NA
J: TRBJ1-4
DNA: TGTGCCAGCAGCCAAAACATGGAGGAAAAACTGTTTTTT
CDR3: CASSQNMEEKLFF

D: TRBD1
V: TRBV15
size: once
J: TRBJ2-7
DNA: TGTGCCACCAGCAGGGATCTGGTGACAGGGGGTTACGAGCAGTACTTC
CDR3: CATSRDLVTGGYEQYF

D: TRBD1
V: TRBV5-1
size: NA
J: TRBJ2-7
DNA: TGCGCCAGCAGAATCGGACAGGGGGCTGTCTACGAGCAGTACTTC
CDR3: CASRIGQGAVYEQYF

D: NA
V: TRBV10-3
size: NA
J: TRBJ1-5
DNA: TGTGCCATCAGTGGGGGTTGGATAGCGGGAAATCAGCCCCAGCATTTT
CDR3: CAISGGWIAGNQPQHF

D: TRBD2
V: TRBV5-4
size: NA
J: TRBJ2-2
DNA: TGTGCCAGCAGCTTGGCGGGAGGGCATGGCGGGGAGCTGTTTTTT
CDR3: CASSLAGGHGGELFF

D: TRBD2
V: TRBV4-1
size: NA
J: TRBJ2-4
DNA: TGCGCCAGCAGCCAAGATCTCCATGGAGGGAGGGCCGAAAACATTCAGTACTTC
CDR3: CASSQDLHGGRAENIQYF

D: TRBD2
V: TRBV7-3
size: NA
J: TRBJ2-2
DNA: TGTGCCAGCAGCCCCCGGGGGGGAGGAAACACCGGGGAGCTGTTTTTT
CDR3: CASSPRGGGNTGELFF

D: NA
V: TRBV15
size: once
J: TRBJ2-3
DNA: TGTGCCACCAGCAGAGAGTTTTCCGGGGCCGGCCCAGATACGCAGTATTTT
CDR3: CATSREFSGAGPDTQYF

D: NA
V: TRBV5-1
size: NA
J: TRBJ1-3
DNA: TGCGCCAGCAGTACGGACCGGAGCTCTGGAAACACCATATATTTT
CDR3: CASSTDRSSGNTIYF

D: NA
V: TRBV5-4
size: NA
J: TRBJ1-2
DNA: TGTGCCAGCAGCTTGGGGGGGGGAGCCAACTATGGCTACACCTTC
CDR3: CASSLGGGANYGYTF

D: TRBD1
V: TRBV5-8
size: NA
J: TRBJ1-4
DNA: TGTGCCAGCAGCTCGGGACAGTTTAATGAAAAACTGTTTTTT
CDR3: CASSSGQFNEKLFF

D: TRBD1
V: TRBV5-4
size: once
J: TRBJ2-3
DNA: TGTGCCAGCAGCTCGGGACAGTTGTCAGATACGCAGTATTTT
CDR3: CASSSGQLSDTQYF

D: NA
V: TRBV20-1
size: once
J: TRBJ1-1
DNA: TGCAGTGCTGGGATAGGCGGAGAAGCTTTCTTT
CDR3: CSAGIGGEAFF

D: NA
V: TRBV11-2
size: once
J: TRBJ2-3
DNA: TGTGCCAGCAGCTTATCATACACAGATACGCAGTATTTT
CDR3: CASSLSYTDTQYF

D: TRBD1
V: TRBV2
size: NA
J: TRBJ1-5
DNA: TGTGCCAGCAGTGACGGACAGGGCAATCAGCCCCAGCATTTT
CDR3: CASSDGQGNQPQHF

D: NA
V: TRBV28
size: NA
J: TRBJ2-5
DNA: TGTGCCAGCAGCACCCCTAGGGGGATTACGCAAGAGACCCAGTACTTC
CDR3: CASSTPRGITQETQYF

D: NA
V: TRBV27
size: once
J: TRBJ2-1
DNA: TGTGCCAGCAGTGCTAGCCCTACCTACAATGAGCAGTTCTTC
CDR3: CASSASPTYNEQFF

D: NA
V: TRBV19
size: once
J: TRBJ2-1
DNA: TGTGCCAGTAGTATCACGGGAAATTACAATGAGCAGTTCTTC
CDR3: CASSITGNYNEQFF

D: TRBD2
V: TRBV6-6
size: NA
J: TRBJ2-1
DNA: TGTGCCAGCAGCCTTGCCGGGCTAGCGGGACACAATGAGCAGTTCTTC
CDR3: CASSLAGLAGHNEQFF

D: NA
V: TRBV10-3
size: few
J: TRBJ1-5
DNA: TGTGCCATCAGTGAAACGACAGTCAATCAGCCCCAGCATTTT
CDR3: CAISETTVNQPQHF

D: NA
V: TRBV27
size: NA
J: TRBJ1-2
DNA: TGTGCCAGCAGTCCCCAGGACAGAACAGGCTATGGCTACACCTTC
CDR3: CASSPQDRTGYGYTF

D: TRBD1
V: TRBV6-5
size: once
J: TRBJ2-7
DNA: TGTGCCAGCAGTCCCGGGACAGGGAGCTCCTACGAGCAGTACTTC
CDR3: CASSPGTGSSYEQYF

D: NA
V: TRBV9
size: NA
J: TRBJ2-5
DNA: TGTGCCAGCAGCTCCACGGCGGATGGGGAGACCCAGTACTTC
CDR3: CASSSTADGETQYF

D: TRBD1
V: TRBV6-5
size: few
J: TRBJ2-1
DNA: TGTGCCAGCAGTTACTACGGACAGGGTAACAATGAGCAGTTCTTC
CDR3: CASSYYGQGNNEQFF

D: TRBD1
V: TRBV10-3
size: few
J: TRBJ1-5
DNA: TGTGCCCCTAGGGGGCTCGAAAGCAATCAGCCCCAGCATTTT
CDR3: CAPRGLESNQPQHF

D: NA
V: TRBV28
size: NA
J: TRBJ2-1
DNA: TGTGCCAGCAAAGGCCCCGGGGAGAGTGAGCAGTTCTTC
CDR3: CASKGPGESEQFF

D: TRBD2
V: TRBV28
size: NA
J: TRBJ2-5
DNA: TGTGCCAGCAGTTCGCCTCCGGGGACTAAAGAGACCCAGTACTTC
CDR3: CASSSPPGTKETQYF

D: TRBD2
V: TRBV28
size: once
J: TRBJ2-7
DNA: TGTGCCAGCAGAGCTACTAGCGGGGACTCAAAGCAGTACTTC
CDR3: CASRATSGDSKQYF

D: TRBD1
V: TRBV5-1
size: NA
J: TRBJ2-3
DNA: TGCGCCAGCAGCCCGGCGGGACAGGGGGAGGCAGATACGCAGTATTTT
CDR3: CASSPAGQGEADTQYF